This entry concerns a single T cell receptor (beta chain). This sample stems from a study of T cell repertoires in cytomegalovirus infection. Germline loops: CDR1 LGHNA, CDR2 YSLEER. The V segment lost 0 bases and the J segment 4 bases; nucleotides outside the gene matches: 4. CDR3 length: 15 residues. Using its own MiXCR run on the reads, TCRdb lists one record per CDR3 protein. The table records about 100,000 distinct CDR3 sequences, 20% to 30% of them present only once. The J gene is TRBJ2-7, the V gene TRBV4-3; TRBD1 agrees at 9 bases. Sample: CD8+ T cells from PBMCs. The receptor comes from a human donor in good health (CMV status not recorded). Some clones in this sample may be carry-over from other donors' samples. The CDR3 region has the DNA TGCGCCAGCAGCCAAGATGGGACAGGGAATTACGAGCAGTACTTC. Protein: CASSQDGTGNYEQYF.